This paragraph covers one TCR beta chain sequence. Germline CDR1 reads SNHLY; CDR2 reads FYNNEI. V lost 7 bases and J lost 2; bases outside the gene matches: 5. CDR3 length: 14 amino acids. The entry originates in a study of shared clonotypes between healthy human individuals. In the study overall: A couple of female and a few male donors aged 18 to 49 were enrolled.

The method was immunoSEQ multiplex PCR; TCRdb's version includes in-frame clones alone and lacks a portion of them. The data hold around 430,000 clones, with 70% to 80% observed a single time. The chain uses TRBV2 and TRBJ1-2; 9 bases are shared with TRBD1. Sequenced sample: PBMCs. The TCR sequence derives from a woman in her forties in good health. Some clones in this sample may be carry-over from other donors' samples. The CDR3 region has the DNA TGTGCCAGCATTCTACAGGGGGCGAACTATGGCTACACCTTC. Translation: CASILQGANYGYTF. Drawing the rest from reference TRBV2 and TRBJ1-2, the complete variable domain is EPEVTQTPSHQVTQMGQEVILRCVPISNHLYFYWYRQILGQKVEFLVSFYNNEISEKSEIFDDQFSVERPDGSNFTLKIRSTKLEDSAMYFCASILQGANYGYTFGSGTRLTVV.